A few counts support the clone carrying this T cell receptor (beta chain). Its specificity is not known. The sample is drawn from a study of T cells after yellow fever vaccination. Study overall: Preparation of the low-cell-number fractions used SMART-Seq v4 Ultra Low Input. Study-wide points: Secondary responses were weaker yet peaked faster, day 5 versus 15. In post-booster samples, most primary-vaccination clones reappeared (just under 98% CD4, 75% to 90% CD8). There was a small share of clonotypes that showed up in both the CD4 and CD8 compartments.

TCRdb itself ran the 5' RACE reads through MiXCR, one entry per CDR3 protein. This table holds about 550,000 distinct CDR3 sequences, around 21% found once. This TCR derives from a young man who received the YFV17D yellow fever vaccine. This material consisted of PBMCs, taken 15 days after the yellow fever booster vaccination.

The CDR3 DNA follows: TGCAGTGCTAGAGATCTCAACAGGGGCAGGACCCAGTACTTC. Its translation: CSARDLNRGRTQYF. V gene TRBV20-1 combines with J gene TRBJ2-5, with TRBD1 identical over 7 bases. The CDR3 totals 14 residues. The J segment lost 7 bases and the V segment lost 0 bases, leaving 8 bases of the junction unmatched. The germline CDR1 and CDR2 sequences are DFQATT and SNEGSKA (reference sequence).